This section outlines one T cell receptor (beta chain) sequence together with its context. The entry originates in a study of blood T cell repertoires in COVID-19. Losses at the gene ends were 2 bases for V and 3 bases for J; bases not matched to a gene: 3. The length of the CDR3 is 14 residues. CDR1 and CDR2 from the germline V gene are SGHNT and YENEEA. Measured with immunoSEQ multiplex PCR; TCRdb has only the in-frame clones, and not every one. The table has 150,000 to 200,000 clones, over 80% seen once; the top ten hold approximately 1.4%. The clonotype comes from a woman aged 45-65 years with acute or convalescent COVID-19. Input material: peripheral blood. The chain carries TRBV11-3 and TRBJ1-1; 7 positions agree with TRBD1. This CDR3 is CASSLRTGYTEAFF. In DNA form, the CDR3 reads TGTGCCAGCAGCTTAAGGACAGGCTACACTGAAGCTTTCTTT.